This T cell receptor (beta chain) was captured in a study of blood T cell repertoires in COVID-19. Study-wide context: The study drew acute and convalescent COVID-19 samples from the United States, Italy and Spain. In each case, the material was cDNA or gDNA derived from T cells, B-cell-depleted T cells, or PBMCs.

V was clipped by 10 bases and J by 3 bases, with 13 bases between them. CDR1 and CDR2 from the germline V gene are SGHTA and FQGTGA. CDR3 length equals 13 residues. In the original workflow: Estimation of nucleated cell counts relied on the amplification of reference gene primers. Clones were read by immunoSEQ multiplex PCR, and TCRdb kept only the in-frame ones, dropping some. V and J calls plus clone size are reproduced from that table; the DNA served to infer D and trimming. The table lists 240,000 or so clones, roughly 83% of them singletons. Sequenced sample: peripheral blood. The chain combines TRBV7-3 with TRBJ1-5, with D uncertain. The source of this sequence is a man older than 75 with acute or convalescent COVID-19. The CDR3 nucleotides read TGTGCCACAATCCGGGATCCCAATCAGCCCCAGCATTTT. Its protein product is CATIRDPNQPQHF.